One sample yielded the 26 T cell receptor beta chains listed below, sequenced in a study of T cells in Graves' hyperthyroidism and ophthalmopathy. The CDR3 regions of TCR beta were amplified from RNA transcripts. The TCR CDR3 first-round RT-PCR relied on the HTBI primer set. From the multiplex PCR reads, TCRdb called clonotypes with MiXCR, one entry per CDR3 protein. The data show 800,000 or so distinct CDR3 sequences, about two fifths seen once. The source material was blood. The receptors originated from a man in his late teens or twenties with Graves' hyperthyroidism.

The V call is TRBV29-1, the J call TRBJ1-2, with D tentatively TRBD1 (5 bases). This CDR3 comprises 12 residues. From germline, CDR1 is SQVTM and CDR2 ANQGSEA. V lost 6 bases and J 4 bases, leaving 12 bases between the germline ends. CDR3 DNA: TGCAGCGTCGGTCTCAGGGTCTATGGCTACACCTTC. It specifies CSVGLRVYGYTF.

The J gene is TRBJ2-2, the V gene TRBV7-3, with D possibly TRBD1 on 5 matching bases. The length of the CDR3 is 14 residues. Per germline, CDR1 SGHTA and CDR2 FQGTGA. Trimming took off 5 bases at V and 0 bases at J, with 7 bases between the two ends. The CDR3 nucleotides read TGTGCCAGCAGCCAGGGCCCGAACACCGGGGAGCTGTTTTTT. It yields the protein CASSQGPNTGELFF.

This clonotype was recorded a few times. The chain links TRBV29-1 to TRBJ2-6; 7 bases line up with TRBD1. The germline gives CDR1 SQVTM, CDR2 ANQGSEA. After removal of 3 bases from V and 4 bases from J, the junction contained 0 bases not matched to a gene. This CDR3 contains 13 residues. The CDR3 bases are TGCAGCGTTGAGGGACAGGGGGCCAACGTCCTGACTTTC. Translating gives CSVEGQGANVLTF.

V usage is TRBV19 and J usage is TRBJ1-4; 7 bases align to TRBD1. The germline V gene has CDR1 LNHDA and CDR2 SQIVND (reference sequence). The CDR3 sequence is 15 residues long. V lost 6 bases, J lost 5 bases, and 9 bases stayed unmatched. For the CDR3, the DNA is TGTGCCAGTAGAGATGACAGGGCCAACAATGAAAAACTGTTTTTT. It codes for CASRDDRANNEKLFF.

This clonotype has a count of ten or more. This sequence joins TRBV29-1 and TRBJ1-1; no definite D call. The CDR3 is 13 residues long. Trimming pared 6 bases from V and 0 bases from J, leaving 11 bases between. Germline V gene lookup returns CDR1 SQVTM and CDR2 ANQGSEA. CDR3: CSVTLYLNTEAFF. CDR3 in DNA: TGCAGCGTGACGCTTTATTTGAACACTGAAGCTTTCTTT.

V usage is TRBV24-1 and J usage is TRBJ2-2; D gene ambiguous. V was shortened by 0 bases and J by 4 bases, with 17 bases between the two germline ends. This CDR3 spans 18 amino acids. Per germline, CDR1 KGHDR and CDR2 SFDVKD. The CDR3 protein is CATSDLTPSSRGTGELFF. The CDR3 nucleotides read TGTGCCACCAGTGATTTGACCCCTAGTTCTCGTGGCACCGGGGAGCTGTTTTTT.

Ten or more counts support this clonotype. This chain links TRBV14 with TRBJ1-2; no definite D call. CDR1 is SGHDN, CDR2 FVKESK, per germline. V gave up 0 bases and J gave up 4 bases, with 3 bases separating them. The CDR3 is 12 residues long. CDR3 sequence (DNA): TGTGCCAGCAGCCAAGAGACCTATGGCTACACCTTC. Amino acid sequence: CASSQETYGYTF.

The chain recombines TRBV12-3 or TRBV12-4 with TRBJ2-5; D call uncertain. The CDR3 sequence is 13 residues long. Trimming removed 6 bases at V and 5 bases at J, with 13 bases between. CDR3 coding DNA: TGTGCCAGCAGCCCCCTCCCCGGGGAGACCCAGTACTTC. Amino acid sequence: CASSPLPGETQYF.

This clonotype was recorded once. CDR3 DNA sequence: TGTGCCACCAGGATGGGGACAAACTATGGCTACACCTTC. Translation gives CATRMGTNYGYTF. The chain has TRBV15 and TRBJ1-2; possibly TRBD1 for D (6 bases). Per germline, CDR1 LNHNV and CDR2 YYDKDF (reference sequence). The germline V and J ends were trimmed by 6 bases and 2 bases, with 10 bases remaining between them. The CDR3 extends over 13 amino acids. The variable domain in full, with the rest retrieved from reference TRBV15 and TRBJ1-2, is DAMVIQNPRYQVTQFGKPVTLSCSQTLNHNVMYWYQQKSSQAPKLLFHYYDKDFNNEADTPDNFQSRRPNTSFCFLDIRSPGLGDTAMYLCATRMGTNYGYTFGSGTRLTVV.

This clonotype showed up just a few times. The chain has TRBV7-8 and TRBJ1-1; the D gene is possibly TRBD1 (5 bases). In germline, CDR1 is SGHVS, CDR2 FQNEAQ. Trimming stripped 6 bases from V and 11 bases from J, with 19 bases between. This CDR3 comprises 13 residues. In DNA, the CDR3 is TGTGCCAGCAGGCTCTCGGAGGGGCCGGGGGCTTTCTTT. Its translation is CASRLSEGPGAFF.

A few counts support this clonotype. The chain combines TRBV12-3 or TRBV12-4 with TRBJ1-4; TRBD1 aligns across 9 bases. Losses at the gene ends were 4 bases for V and 5 bases for J; bases not matched to a gene: 8. The CDR3 is 16 amino acids. The CDR3 bases are TGTGCCAGCAGTTCCCGGGACAGGGTCTGGAATGAAAAACTGTTTTTT. Translating it yields CASSSRDRVWNEKLFF.

V gene TRBV2 combines with J gene TRBJ2-7, with 9 bases aligning to TRBD1. Losses at the gene ends were 6 bases for V and 2 bases for J; bases not matched to a gene: 5. The CDR3 loop spans 14 amino acids. Germline lookup yields CDR1 SNHLY and CDR2 FYNNEI. In DNA form, the CDR3 reads TGTGCCAGCAGAACGGGACAGGGTCCCTACGAGCAGTACTTC. This encodes CASRTGQGPYEQYF. Filled out from reference TRBV2 and TRBJ2-7, the complete variable domain reads EPEVTQTPSHQVTQMGQEVILRCVPISNHLYFYWYRQILGQKVEFLVSFYNNEISEKSEIFDDQFSVERPDGSNFTLKIRSTKLEDSAMYFCASRTGQGPYEQYFGPGTRLTVT.

CDR3 nucleotides: TGTGCCAGCAGCCCGTTGACACATGGCTACACCTTC. It translates to CASSPLTHGYTF. The V call is TRBV7-8, the J call TRBJ1-2, with D unresolved. Germline CDR1 is SGHVS and CDR2 is FQNEAQ. Trimming stripped 5 bases from V and 6 bases from J, with 10 bases between. The CDR3 covers 12 residues.

The V call is TRBV5-7, the J call TRBJ1-5; tentatively, D is TRBD1 (5 bases). TRBV5-7 is an ORF, with its function uncertain. V was trimmed by 0 bases and J by 2 bases, leaving 12 bases between them. The CDR3 is 16 amino acids. In nucleotides, the CDR3 is TGTGCCAGCAGCTTGGGGTGTTCGGGGGGCAATCAGCCCCAGCATTTT. Protein sequence: CASSLGCSGGNQPQHF.

V is TRBV4-1 and J is TRBJ2-7; D gene unclear. Trimming pared 0 bases from V and 3 bases from J, leaving 18 bases between. The CDR3 is made up of 17 amino acids. Germline values: CDR1 MGHRA, CDR2 YSYEKL. In DNA, the CDR3 is TGCGCCAGCAGCCAAGAATTCGCAACAGCCCTGGTCTACGAGCAGTACTTC. This codes for CASSQEFATALVYEQYF.

On this clonotype: Since a much larger clone is just one base distant, this may be a read error. The V and J genes are TRBV12-3 or TRBV12-4 and TRBJ1-5, with D possibly being TRBD1 (6 bases). The CDR3 has 14 amino acids. The CDR3 loop reads CVSSRQEVNQPQHF. The CDR3 DNA sequence: TGTGTCAGCAGTCGACAGGAGGTCAATCAGCCCCAGCATTTT.

The chain recombines TRBV5-5 with TRBJ1-4; weak D call: TRBD1 (5 bases). This CDR3 contains 15 residues. V dropped 3 bases and J dropped 7 bases, with 16 bases sitting between them. Germline V gives CDR1 SGHKS, CDR2 YYEKEE (reference sequence). The CDR3 DNA is TGTGCCAGCAGCTCCGCCGGGACGGGGGGTGAAAAACTGTTTTTT. Translation: CASSSAGTGGEKLFF.

The V call is TRBV15, the J call TRBJ2-2; no clear D gene. CDR3 size: 15 residues. CDR1 and CDR2 (germline): LNHNV, YYDKDF (reference sequence). V was cut by 1 base and J by 8 bases, with 14 bases left in between. CDR3 in DNA: TGTGCCACCAGCAGAGGCGGTGTGTCGGCGGGGGAGCTGTTTTTT. It encodes CATSRGGVSAGELFF.

This clonotype was counted many times. The V and J genes are TRBV2 and TRBJ2-7, with 9 bases fitting TRBD1. This CDR3 spans 15 amino acids. CDR1 and CDR2 from the germline V gene are SNHLY and FYNNEI. V lost 6 bases and J lost 5; bases outside the gene matches: 11. The CDR3 DNA is TGTGCCAGCAGCCCTACAGGGGGCACGAGGAACGAGCAGTACTTC. This translates into CASSPTGGTRNEQYF.

V and J are TRBV4-1 and TRBJ1-5; possibly TRBD1 for D (5 bases). V was shortened by 4 bases and J by 4 bases, with 11 bases between the two germline ends. Germline loops: CDR1 MGHRA, CDR2 YSYEKL. The CDR3 loop spans 14 amino acids. Written as DNA, the CDR3 is TGCGCCAGCAGCCGGAGTGGGACGAATCAGCCCCAGCATTTT. Amino acids: CASSRSGTNQPQHF.

At least ten counts were recorded for this clonotype. The chain uses TRBV4-1 and TRBJ1-3; D may be TRBD1 (5 bases). Germline V gene lookup returns CDR1 MGHRA and CDR2 YSYEKL. This CDR3 spans 15 amino acids. V was trimmed by 3 bases and J by 0 bases, leaving 9 bases between them. CDR3 sequence (DNA): TGCGCCAGCAGCCAGCCACAGGCCTCTGGAAACACCATATATTTT. Its protein is CASSQPQASGNTIYF.

J is TRBJ2-5 and V is TRBV5-1; D may be TRBD2 (6 bases). The V and J ends lost 2 bases and 2 bases respectively, with 10 bases between them. In germline, CDR1 is SGHRS, CDR2 YFSETQ. The CDR3 is made up of 14 amino acids. CDR3: CASSFTAGQETQYF. Written as DNA, the CDR3 is TGCGCCAGCAGCTTTACGGCGGGGCAAGAGACCCAGTACTTC.

This sequence joins TRBV9 and TRBJ2-7; tentatively, D is TRBD1 (5 bases). This CDR3 has 15 residues. Germline lookup yields CDR1 SGDLS and CDR2 YYNGEE. Between the trimmed V and J ends, which lost 0 bases and 3 bases, there was a span of 13 bases. CDR3 protein: CASSVGGPDSYEQYF. CDR3 nucleotides: TGTGCCAGCAGCGTAGGGGGCCCGGATAGCTACGAGCAGTACTTC.

This clonotype was counted many times. The junction differs from germline at one of its ends, possibly a read error. The chain is built from TRBV2 and TRBJ1-2; D possibly corresponds to TRBD1 (5 bases). This CDR3 contains 11 residues. Germline CDR1 SNHLY, CDR2 FYNNEI. CDR3 nucleotides: TGCGCCAGCGGCAGGGACTATGGCTACACCTTC. It translates to CASGRDYGYTF.

A single count supports this clonotype. The V call is TRBV2, the J call TRBJ1-2; 7 nucleotides agree with TRBD1. V lost 1 base and J lost 5; bases outside the gene matches: 19. The length of the CDR3 is 19 residues. Germline V gene sequence: CDR1 SNHLY, CDR2 FYNNEI. Here the CDR3 reads CASSEVSPQGPQRIYGYTF. For the CDR3, the DNA is TGTGCCAGCAGTGAAGTCAGTCCACAGGGGCCCCAACGGATATATGGCTACACCTTC.

This clonotype was found many times. The chain has TRBV20-1 and TRBJ2-7, with D possibly matching TRBD1 (5 bases). The ends were cut back, 6 bases at V and 5 bases at J, with 11 bases in the middle. Germline CDR1 and CDR2: DFQATT and SNEGSKA (reference sequence). The CDR3 consists of 11 residues. In DNA, the CDR3 is TGCAGTGCGACGGACACCCACGAGCAGTACTTC. It codes for CSATDTHEQYF.